Listed here are 11 T cell receptor beta chains from one sample, sequenced in a study of early stage breast cancer tumors. The assay was immunoSEQ multiplex PCR, and TCRdb's table has in-frame clones only and misses some. The repertoire holds fewer than 70,000 clones, with 65% to 85% as singletons. The sequencing input was blood. The receptor set was obtained from a person in their 40s with breast cancer.

CDR3 nucleotide sequence: TGTGCCAGCAGTTTTGGAGACAATGAGCAGTTCTTC. Translating it yields CASSFGDNEQFF. This rearrangement joins TRBV28 to TRBJ2-1; D not certain. CDR3 length: 12 amino acids. V shed 3 bases and J shed 5 bases, with 5 bases lying between them. CDR1 and CDR2 from the germline V gene are MDHEN and SYDVKM.

The gene calls are TRBV7-2 and TRBJ2-4; D may correspond to TRBD1 or TRBD2 (5 bases each). With 5 bases removed from V and 1 base from J, the gap between germline ends came to 9 bases. Germline V gene data show CDR1 as SGHTA and CDR2 as FQGNSA. This CDR3 is built from 14 residues. The CDR3 spells CASSPGTAKNIQYF. In DNA, the CDR3 is TGTGCCAGCAGCCCAGGGACGGCCAAAAACATTCAGTACTTC. Full variable domain (rest looked up from reference TRBV7-2 and TRBJ2-4): GAGVSQSPSNKVTEKGKDVELRCDPISGHTALYWYRQSLGQGLEFLIYFQGNSAPDKSGLPSDRFSAERTGGSVSTLTIQRTQQEDSAVYLCASSPGTAKNIQYFGAGTRLSVL.

This clone came up once. The V and J genes are TRBV11-3 and TRBJ2-7; D is unresolved. Germline V gene sequence: CDR1 SGHNT, CDR2 YENEEA. The CDR3 loop spans 13 amino acids. V lost 2 bases and J lost 5, with 10 bases in between. The CDR3 here is CASSLTSPDEQYF. The CDR3 DNA reads as TGTGCCAGCAGCTTAACGTCACCAGACGAGCAGTACTTC.

The chain carries TRBV4-2 and TRBJ1-5, with D tentatively TRBD1 (6 bases). The germline V gene has CDR1 LGHNA and CDR2 YNFKEQ. The CDR3 totals 14 residues. V gave up 3 bases and J gave up 5 bases, with 11 bases separating them. The CDR3 here is CASSQWEGDQPQHF. The CDR3 DNA reads as TGTGCCAGCAGCCAGTGGGAGGGGGATCAGCCCCAGCATTTT.

This clone has just one count. This chain uses TRBV27 with TRBJ2-7, with 7 bases fitting TRBD1. Germline V gene data show CDR1 as MNHEY and CDR2 as SMNVEV (reference sequence). Trimming at V came to 8 bases and at J to 7 bases, leaving 11 bases not matched to a gene. The CDR3 contains 13 residues. The CDR3 reads CASQDRSFGEQYF. CDR3 coding DNA: TGTGCCAGCCAGGACAGGTCGTTCGGTGAGCAGTACTTC.

The chain employs TRBV2 and TRBJ1-4; 8 nucleotides match TRBD1. V lost 4 bases and J lost 5; bases outside the gene matches: 0. This CDR3 comprises 13 residues. CDR1 and CDR2 from the germline V gene are SNHLY and FYNNEI. The CDR3: CASSGTGNEKLFF. In DNA, the CDR3 is TGTGCCAGCAGTGGGACAGGGAATGAAAAACTGTTTTTT. Complete variable domain (other parts from reference TRBV2 and TRBJ1-4): EPEVTQTPSHQVTQMGQEVILRCVPISNHLYFYWYRQILGQKVEFLVSFYNNEISEKSEIFDDQFSVERPDGSNFTLKIRSTKLEDSAMYFCASSGTGNEKLFFGSGTQLSVL.

This chain joins TRBV7-9 and TRBJ2-1; 8 bases map to TRBD2. The CDR3 spans 16 residues. Per germline, CDR1 SEHNR and CDR2 FQNEAQ (reference sequence). V lost 5 bases and J lost 9; bases outside the gene matches: 15. The CDR3 here is CASSGREAAEGGEQFF. For the CDR3, the DNA is TGTGCCAGCAGCGGGCGGGAGGCCGCCGAGGGGGGTGAGCAGTTCTTC.

This sequence joins TRBV5-6 and TRBJ2-7; 10 positions agree with TRBD1. V was clipped by 2 bases and J by 3 bases; unmatched bases: 2. Looked up from germline, CDR1 is SGHDT and CDR2 is YYEEEE. The CDR3 length is 14 residues. The CDR3 DNA sequence: TGTGCCAGCAGCTTCGGGGACAGGGGCTACGAGCAGTACTTC. It specifies CASSFGDRGYEQYF. The full variable domain, its missing parts supplied by reference TRBV5-6 and TRBJ2-7, is DAGVTQSPTHLIKTRGQQVTLRCSPKSGHDTVSWYQQALGQGPQFIFQYYEEEERQRGNFPDRFSGHQFPNYSSELNVNALLLGDSALYLCASSFGDRGYEQYFGPGTRLTVT.

The genes are TRBV11-2 and TRBJ2-3; D could derive from TRBD1 or TRBD2 (5 bases each). Trimming took 3 bases from V and 0 from J, leaving 13 bases between them. Germline V gives CDR1 SGHAT, CDR2 FQNNGV. The CDR3 is made up of 16 amino acids. The CDR3 nucleotides read TGTGCCAGCAGCTTTGGGACGGCAGGAAGCACAGATACGCAGTATTTT. Its protein product is CASSFGTAGSTDTQYF.

This chain joins TRBV9 and TRBJ2-1, with D perhaps being TRBD1 or TRBD2 (6 bases each). The CDR3 totals 15 residues. The V and J ends lost 7 bases and 0 bases respectively, with 14 bases between them. Germline lookup yields CDR1 SGDLS and CDR2 YYNGEE. This CDR3 reads CASAHGGNSYNEQFF. The CDR3 bases are TGTGCCAGCGCCCACGGGGGCAACTCCTACAATGAGCAGTTCTTC.

This chain links TRBV6-1 with TRBJ2-7; TRBD1 agrees at 7 bases. Losses at the gene ends were 6 bases for V and 6 bases for J; bases not matched to a gene: 2. Germline lookup yields CDR1 MNHNS and CDR2 SASEGT. This CDR3 is built from 11 residues. CDR3 nucleotide sequence: TGTGCCAGCAGCCGACAGGGCGAGCAGTACTTC. Translating gives CASSRQGEQYF.